The 14 T cell receptor beta chains below were found in one sample sequenced in a study of T cell repertoires in cytomegalovirus infection. TCRdb called the reads again in MiXCR, with one record for every CDR3 protein. The data hold around 450,000 distinct CDR3 sequences, with about 11% observed a single time. Sequenced: PBMCs. These receptors all come from a human donor in good health (CMV status not recorded). Some clones in this sample may be carry-over from other donors' samples.

The rearrangement uses TRBV6-1 and TRBJ1-5; no clear D gene. This CDR3 is 14 amino acids long. Germline CDR1 is MNHNS and CDR2 is SASEGT. V was trimmed by 6 bases and J by 1 base, leaving 10 bases between them. CDR3 sequence (DNA): TGTGCCAGCAGGGATAAACACAGCAATCAGCCCCAGCATTTT. This sequence encodes CASRDKHSNQPQHF.

This clonotype was seen repeatedly, ten times or more. The V and J genes are TRBV27 and TRBJ2-1; TRBD2 agrees at 7 bases. From germline, CDR1 is MNHEY and CDR2 SMNVEV (reference sequence). The CDR3 contains 14 residues. The J segment lost 2 bases and the V segment lost 6 bases, leaving 4 bases of the junction unmatched. The DNA for the CDR3 is TGTGCCAGCAGAGCTAGCGGTACCTACAATGAGCAGTTCTTC. It is translated as CASRASGTYNEQFF.

This chain connects TRBV28 to TRBJ2-6; maybe TRBD2 (5 bases). Trimming took 5 bases from V and 2 from J, leaving 13 bases between them. Germline values: CDR1 MDHEN, CDR2 SYDVKM. The CDR3 contains 16 residues. For the CDR3, the DNA is TGTGCCAGCAGTACATTCGGGAAACCTGGGGCCAACGTCCTGACTTTC. Amino acid sequence: CASSTFGKPGANVLTF. Together with reference TRBV28 and TRBJ2-6, the CDR3 gives the full variable domain: DVKVTQSSRYLVKRTGEKVFLECVQDMDHENMFWYRQDPGLGLRLIYFSYDVKMKEKGDIPEGYSVSREKKERFSLILESASTNQTSMYLCASSTFGKPGANVLTFGAGSRLTVL.

This clonotype has only a few counts. The chain employs TRBV19 and TRBJ1-1; a possible D gene is TRBD1 (5 bases). Germline V gene data show CDR1 as LNHDA and CDR2 as SQIVND (reference sequence). Between the trimmed V and J ends, which lost 3 bases and 1 base, there was a span of 12 bases. The CDR3 sequence is 15 residues long. The CDR3 here is CASSMGRVGNTEAFF. The DNA of the CDR3 is TGTGCCAGTAGTATGGGCAGGGTGGGGAACACTGAAGCTTTCTTT.

The chain has TRBV2 and TRBJ1-5; a possible D gene is TRBD1 (6 bases). The V end was cut by 5 bases, the J end by 2 bases, with 13 bases between. There are 15 residues in the CDR3. CDR1 and CDR2 from the germline V gene are SNHLY and FYNNEI. The CDR3 here is CASSITGIGNQPQHF. CDR3 DNA: TGTGCCAGCAGTATAACAGGGATTGGCAATCAGCCCCAGCATTTT.

A few counts support this clonotype. The V call is TRBV20-1, the J call TRBJ1-1; D may be TRBD1 (6 bases). Trimming shortened V by 0 bases and J by 2 bases, and 13 bases separated the two germline ends. This CDR3 is 15 amino acids long. Germline-derived CDR1 and CDR2 are DFQATT and SNEGSKA (reference sequence). CDR3 coding DNA: TGCAGTGCTAGAGATTTAGGACAGTTAAACACTGAAGCTTTCTTT. Its translation is CSARDLGQLNTEAFF.

Ten or more counts support this clonotype. The rearrangement uses TRBV5-4 and TRBJ2-6, with D possibly being TRBD1 (5 bases). The germline V gene encodes CDR1 SGHNT and CDR2 YYREEE (reference sequence). The CDR3 loop spans 16 amino acids. V was clipped by 4 bases and J by 0 bases, with 11 bases between them. As DNA, the CDR3 is TGTGCCAGCAGCATAGCTAGGGGCTCTGGGGCCAACGTCCTGACTTTC. This gives the protein CASSIARGSGANVLTF.

This clonotype was recorded many times. The chain uses TRBV5-1 and TRBJ1-1, with D maybe TRBD1 (5 bases). Trimming stripped 6 bases from V and 11 bases from J, with 20 bases between. The CDR3 extends over 13 amino acids. Germline loops: CDR1 SGHRS, CDR2 YFSETQ. CDR3 sequence: CASTLQPLGEAFF. Written as DNA, the CDR3 is TGCGCCAGCACACTCCAACCCCTGGGGGAGGCTTTCTTT.

This chain uses TRBV20-1 with TRBJ1-5, with 9 bases lining up with TRBD1. V lost 5 bases to trimming and J lost 7 bases; unmatched junction nucleotides: 6. Per germline, CDR1 DFQATT and CDR2 SNEGSKA (reference sequence). The CDR3 runs to 13 residues. CDR3 sequence: CSALTGGGQPQHF. CDR3 coding DNA: TGCAGTGCTCTGACAGGGGGAGGGCAGCCCCAGCATTTT.

The table lists this clonotype with many counts. The chain joins TRBV28 to TRBJ1-1, with 7 bases fitting TRBD1. This CDR3 comprises 13 residues. Germline V gene data show CDR1 as MDHEN and CDR2 as SYDVKM. V was pared by 7 bases and J by 0 bases, with 2 bases of the junction left unmatched. The CDR3 loop reads CASKGALNTEAFF. CDR3 in DNA: TGTGCCAGCAAGGGGGCCCTGAACACTGAAGCTTTCTTT.

This clonotype was seen many times. This chain connects TRBV28 to TRBJ2-6, with D possibly being TRBD1 (6 bases). CDR1 and CDR2 from the germline V gene are MDHEN and SYDVKM. The V end was cut by 5 bases, the J end by 0 bases, with 8 bases between. CDR3 size: 15 residues. CDR3 DNA: TGTGCCAGCAGTCCGACAGGCTCTGGGGCCAACGTCCTGACTTTC. Protein: CASSPTGSGANVLTF.

J is TRBJ2-1 and V is TRBV5-8, with TRBD1 matching 7 bases. The germline gives CDR1 SGHTS, CDR2 YDEGEE. The CDR3 totals 15 residues. V was pared by 3 bases and J by 0 bases, with 3 bases of the junction left unmatched. The DNA of the CDR3 is TGTGCCAGCAGCTCAGGGGACAGCTCCTACAATGAGCAGTTCTTC. Protein sequence: CASSSGDSSYNEQFF.

This clonotype was detected many times. The chain carries TRBV7-9 and TRBJ2-1, with 7 bases lining up with TRBD1. Germline lookup yields CDR1 SEHNR and CDR2 FQNEAQ (reference sequence). V shed 8 bases and J 3 bases; nucleotides not matched to a gene: 4. This CDR3 comprises 13 residues. The DNA of the CDR3 is TGTGCCAGCTTTGGGACAGACTACAATGAGCAGTTCTTC. Residues: CASFGTDYNEQFF.

This clonotype was seen once. A much larger clone is a single base away; this may be a read error. The CDR3 ends on some other residue instead of the conserved phenylalanine or tryptophan, so this is likely a read error. The chain uses TRBV28 and TRBJ2-2, with a tentative D call TRBD2 (5 bases). Trimming stripped 2 bases from V and 5 bases from J, with 12 bases between. The germline gives CDR1 MDHEN, CDR2 SYDVKM. The CDR3 loop spans 15 amino acids. CDR3 protein: CASSLRGLGTGELFV. CDR3 DNA: TGTGCCAGCAGTTTACGGGGATTGGGGACCGGGGAGCTGTTTGTT.